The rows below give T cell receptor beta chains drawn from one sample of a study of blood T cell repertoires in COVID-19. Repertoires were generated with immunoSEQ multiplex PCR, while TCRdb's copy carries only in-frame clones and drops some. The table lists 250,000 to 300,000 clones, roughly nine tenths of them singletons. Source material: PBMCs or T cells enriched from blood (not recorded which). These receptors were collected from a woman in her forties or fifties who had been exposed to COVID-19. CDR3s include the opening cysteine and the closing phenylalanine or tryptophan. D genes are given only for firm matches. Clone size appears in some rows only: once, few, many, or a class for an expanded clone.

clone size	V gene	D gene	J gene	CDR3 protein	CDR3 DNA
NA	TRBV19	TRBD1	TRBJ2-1	CASSSRQGAYNEQFF	TGTGCCAGTAGTTCCCGACAGGGGGCTTACAATGAGCAGTTCTTC
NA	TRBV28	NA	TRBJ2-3	CASSFGGSDTQYF	TGTGCCAGCAGTTTCGGCGGTTCAGATACGCAGTATTTT
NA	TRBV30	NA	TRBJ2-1	CAWSQGSSSVNEQFF	TGTGCCTGGAGTCAGGGGTCTAGTTCGGTCAATGAGCAGTTCTTC
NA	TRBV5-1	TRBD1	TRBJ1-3	CASSPAGTAGNTIYF	TGCGCCAGCAGCCCAGCCGGGACAGCCGGAAACACCATATATTTT
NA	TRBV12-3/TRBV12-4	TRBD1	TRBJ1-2	CASSLRQGYSYTF	TGTGCCAGCAGTCTTAGACAGGGCTACAGCTACACCTTC
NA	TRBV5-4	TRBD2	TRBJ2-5	CASSLVLAGLGETQYF	TGTGCCAGCAGCTTGGTACTAGCGGGGCTTGGAGAGACCCAGTACTTC
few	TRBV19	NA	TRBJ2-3	CASSRLFTDTQYF	TGTGCCAGTAGTCGGTTGTTCACAGATACGCAGTATTTT
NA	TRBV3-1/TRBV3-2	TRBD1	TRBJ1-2	CASSQAVQGVGGYTF	TGTGCCAGCAGCCAAGCCGTACAGGGGGTTGGTGGCTACACCTTC
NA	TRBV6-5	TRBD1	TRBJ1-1	CASSYTSGTGKAFF	TGTGCCAGCAGTTATACCTCCGGGACAGGGAAAGCTTTCTTT
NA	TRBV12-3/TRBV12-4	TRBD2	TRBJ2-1	CASSREANNEQFF	TGTGCCAGCTCACGGGAGGCCAACAATGAGCAGTTCTTC
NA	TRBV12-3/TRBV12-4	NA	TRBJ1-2	CASSLGANYGYTF	TGTGCCAGCAGTTTGGGAGCTAACTATGGCTACACCTTC
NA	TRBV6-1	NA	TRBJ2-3	CASSDAPGASTDTQYF	TGTGCCAGCAGTGACGCTCCAGGGGCTAGCACAGATACGCAGTATTTT
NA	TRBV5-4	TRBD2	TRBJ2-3	CASSPDGGGTDTQYF	TGTGCCAGCAGCCCGGACGGCGGGGGAACAGATACGCAGTATTTT
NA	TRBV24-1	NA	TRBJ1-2	CATSDENRVQGYTF	TGTGCCACCAGTGATGAAAACAGGGTCCAAGGCTACACCTTC
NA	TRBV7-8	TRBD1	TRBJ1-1	CASSLTGGTEAFF	TGTGCCAGCAGCCTAACAGGGGGCACTGAAGCTTTCTTT
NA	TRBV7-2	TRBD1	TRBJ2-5	CASQQGLQETQYF	TGTGCCAGTCAACAGGGGTTGCAAGAGACCCAGTACTTC
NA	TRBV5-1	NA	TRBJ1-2	CASSLDGTPNYGYTF	TGCGCCAGCAGCTTGGATGGGACACCTAACTATGGCTACACCTTC
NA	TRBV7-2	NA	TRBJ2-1	CASSLQSGILHNEQFF	TGTGCCAGCAGCTTACAAAGCGGCATACTACACAATGAGCAGTTCTTC
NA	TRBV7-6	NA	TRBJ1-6	CASSLSGSGQSYNSPLHF	TGTGCCAGCAGCCTGTCGGGGTCCGGGCAATCCTATAATTCACCCCTCCACTTT
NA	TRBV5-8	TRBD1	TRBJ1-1	CASSLAGTDFSTEAFF	TGTGCCAGCAGCTTGGCCGGGACAGACTTTTCCACTGAAGCTTTCTTT